The 16 T cell receptor beta chains given below trace back to one sample, sequenced in a study of beta chain features in type 1 diabetes. Study-wide results and caveats: When Type 1 diabetes patients were examined, their TCRB CDR3s proved moderately but significantly shorter in all four CD4+ subsets.

Every bit of the isolated RNA underwent reverse transcription, so sequencing read expressed TCRB transcripts. TCRdb's copy holds only in-frame clones and misses some; the assay was immunoSEQ multiplex PCR. The sample holds tens of thousands of clones, under 60% seen once. Their specific antigens are unknown. Sequences were obtained from Tregs from blood. These receptors originate from a woman between 40 and 55 years old with type 1 diabetes.

The chain employs TRBV7-2 and TRBJ2-1; 14 bases fit TRBD2. Germline V gives CDR1 SGHTA, CDR2 FQGNSA. Losses at the gene ends were 6 bases for V and 10 bases for J; bases not matched to a gene: 8. CDR3 length equals 15 residues. Here the CDR3 reads CASRQGLAGEREQFF. Written as DNA, the CDR3 is TGTGCCAGCAGACAGGGACTAGCGGGAGAGCGGGAGCAGTTCTTC.

This clone was recorded a few times. V and J are TRBV30 and TRBJ2-5; 9 nucleotides line up with TRBD1. CDR1 is GTSNPN, CDR2 SVGIG, per germline (reference sequence). This CDR3 has 12 residues. CDR3 in DNA: TGTGCTTGGGACAGGGTGCGAGAGACCCAGTACTTC. As protein: CAWDRVRETQYF.

The chain uses TRBV27 and TRBJ1-5; 10 positions match TRBD1. The V and J ends lost 6 bases and 2 bases, in that order; junction bases with no gene match: 7. CDR3 length: 16 amino acids. Germline V gives CDR1 MNHEY, CDR2 SMNVEV (reference sequence). CDR3 sequence reads: CASSRDRGEGNQPQHF. The CDR3 bases are TGTGCCAGCAGCCGGGACAGGGGCGAAGGCAATCAGCCCCAGCATTTT.

This chain links TRBV9 with TRBJ2-2; D is undetermined. The CDR3 spans 14 residues. Trimming pared 0 bases from V and 1 base from J, leaving 4 bases between. Germline V gene data show CDR1 as SGDLS and CDR2 as YYNGEE. In DNA form, the CDR3 reads TGTGCCAGCAGCGTAGACAGGAACACCGGGGAGCTGTTTTTT. Its translation: CASSVDRNTGELFF.

This clone was counted a few times. V and J are TRBV30 and TRBJ1-1; D not resolved. Germline V CDR1 and CDR2: GTSNPN, SVGIG (reference sequence). The CDR3 has 13 residues. V was cut by 2 bases and J by 7 bases, with 14 bases left in between. DNA of the CDR3: TGTGCCTGGAGTAAGTCAAGGAGGGATGAAGCTTTCTTT. It translates to CAWSKSRRDEAFF.

This clone came up a few times. The V and J genes are TRBV6-1 and TRBJ2-7; tentative D call: TRBD2 (6 bases). V gave up 4 bases and J gave up 8 bases, with 12 bases separating them. This CDR3 region has 12 residues. Germline V CDR1 and CDR2: MNHNS, SASEGT. The CDR3 coding sequence is TGTGCCAGCAGTGGCGGGGCGAGGAAGCAGTACTTC. Residues: CASSGGARKQYF.

This clone has a handful of counts. The CDR3 DNA follows: TGTGCCAGCAGCGCGAGACAGGGGGGCACAGATACGCAGTATTTT. Encoded protein: CASSARQGGTDTQYF. The chain recombines TRBV9 with TRBJ2-3; 9 positions match TRBD1. V trimming: 3 bases; J trimming: 1 base; junction bases outside the gene matches: 3. This CDR3 is built from 15 residues. The V gene's germline CDR1 is SGDLS and CDR2 YYNGEE.

The chain combines TRBV5-1 with TRBJ2-6; D not certain. Germline V gene sequence: CDR1 SGHRS, CDR2 YFSETQ. Trimming took 1 base from V and 5 from J, leaving 10 bases between them. The CDR3 spans 15 residues. CDR3 residues: CASSLNPTWANVLTF. CDR3 DNA: TGCGCCAGCAGCTTGAACCCGACTTGGGCCAACGTCCTGACTTTC.

The sample holds a few counts of this clone. V and J are TRBV7-9 and TRBJ2-5, with 9 bases aligning to TRBD1. Germline values: CDR1 SEHNR, CDR2 FQNEAQ (reference sequence). Germline trimming cut 8 bases from V and 4 bases from J; bases unmatched to any gene: 11. There are 15 residues in the CDR3. The CDR3: CASSGTGGKGETQYF. In DNA, the CDR3 is TGTGCCAGCTCGGGAACAGGGGGCAAAGGAGAGACCCAGTACTTC.

The rearrangement joins TRBV19 to TRBJ1-6; the D gene is possibly TRBD1 (6 bases). CDR3 length: 16 residues. V was trimmed by 5 bases and J by 1 base, leaving 12 bases between them. Germline V gives CDR1 LNHDA, CDR2 SQIVND (reference sequence). CDR3 loop: CASSGRGASYNSPLHF. Written as DNA, the CDR3 is TGTGCCAGTAGTGGCAGGGGTGCGTCCTATAATTCACCCCTCCACTTT.

This clone showed up just a few times. The CDR3 sequence: CASSPNLDPGYGYTF. DNA for the CDR3: TGTGCCAGCTCACCGAACTTAGACCCGGGCTATGGCTACACCTTC. The chain carries TRBV18 and TRBJ1-2; D is uncertain. Germline CDR1 reads KGHSH; CDR2 reads LQKENI. V lost 3 bases, J lost 4 bases, and 15 bases lay in between. CDR3 size: 15 residues.

The V and J genes are TRBV4-1 and TRBJ2-1, with 9 bases fitting TRBD1. CDR1 is MGHRA, CDR2 YSYEKL, per germline. The CDR3 has 15 amino acids. Trimming cost V 5 bases and J 3 bases; bases outside gene matches: 5. Here the CDR3 reads CASSVGQGNYNEQFF. DNA for the CDR3: TGCGCCAGCAGCGTCGGACAGGGGAACTACAATGAGCAGTTCTTC.

This clone was seen a few times. One junction end does not reproduce the germline sequence, and a read error may be involved. The chain is built from TRBV7-7 and TRBJ2-1; D is unresolved. CDR1 is SSHAT and CDR2 is FNYEAQ in the germline V gene (reference sequence). CDR3 length: 13 residues. The CDR3 DNA reads TGTGCTAGCAGCCCGACTCCCTACAATGAGCAGTTCTTC. The encoded protein is CASSPTPYNEQFF. Drawing the rest from reference TRBV7-7 and TRBJ2-1, the complete variable domain is GAGVSQSPRYKVTKRGQDVTLRCDPISSHATLYWYQQALGQGPEFLTYFNYEAQPDKSGLPSDRFSAERPEGSISTLTIQRTEQRDSAMYRCASSPTPYNEQFFGPGTRLTVL.

The rearrangement links TRBV7-2 to TRBJ1-2, with 7 bases identical to TRBD1. The CDR3 spans 15 residues. V lost 4 bases to trimming and J lost 1 base; unmatched junction nucleotides: 6. Germline V gene lookup returns CDR1 SGHTA and CDR2 FQGNSA. CDR3 in DNA: TGTGCCAGCAGCTCCCGGACAGGTTTTAACTATGGCTACACCTTC. Protein product: CASSSRTGFNYGYTF.

The J gene is TRBJ1-1, the V gene TRBV11-1, with D perhaps TRBD1 (5 bases). This CDR3 region has 16 residues. Looked up from germline, CDR1 is SGHAT and CDR2 is FQDESV (reference sequence). V lost 2 bases and J 3 bases, leaving 16 bases between the germline ends. This chain's CDR3 is CASSLIRRAVDTEAFF. The CDR3 region has the DNA TGTGCCAGCAGCTTAATCCGCAGGGCGGTCGACACTGAAGCTTTCTTT.

The V call is TRBV10-3, the J call TRBJ1-6; 7 nucleotides agree with TRBD1. The CDR3 is 12 amino acids. J lost 7 bases, V lost 7 bases, and 1 base had no gene match. Germline V gene sequence: CDR1 ENHRY, CDR2 SYGVKD. The DNA of the CDR3 is TGTGCCATCAAAGGGGGCAATTCACCCCTCCACTTT. It encodes CAIKGGNSPLHF.